This record covers a single T cell receptor (beta chain). The antigen remains unidentified. This specimen comes from a study of OX40 agonist ivuxolimab in advanced cancers. Assay used: immunoSEQ multiplex PCR; TCRdb lists only in-frame clones, some missing. The sample shows 50,000 to 55,000 clones, roughly 80% of them seen only once. Per the germline V gene, CDR1 is SGHRS and CDR2 is YFSETQ. The CDR3 contains 15 residues. V shed 0 bases and J shed 6 bases, with 13 bases lying between them. Study-wide results and limits: Some of the lowest clonal expansion was seen in partial responders at 0.1-3.0 mg/kg.

This receptor was identified in an adult with an advanced solid tumor such as melanoma, head and neck, liver or kidney cancer. The rearrangement links TRBV5-1 to TRBJ2-4, with D perhaps TRBD1 or TRBD2 (5 bases each). The specimen was CD4+ or CD8+ T cells sorted from blood, collected in a trial of the OX40 agonist ivuxolimab. CDR3 amino acids: CASSLAMGTRNIQYF. For the CDR3, the DNA is TGCGCCAGCAGCTTGGCCATGGGGACCCGAAACATTCAGTACTTC.